The 10 T cell receptor beta chains below were found in one sample sequenced in a study of blood T cells in healthy people across ages. Next came a second PCR, run for 7 to 11 cycles, which used a sample-barcoded 5' primer along with a J-beta primer mix. TCRdb reanalysed the 5' RACE reads using MiXCR and keeps one entry per CDR3 protein. The sample records 1.4 million to 1.5 million distinct CDR3 sequences, approximately 40% being singletons. What was sequenced was blood. The receptors were sampled from a woman younger than 30 in good health.

The chain combines TRBV6-5 with TRBJ1-1; perhaps TRBD1 as D (5 bases). Germline-derived CDR1 and CDR2 are MNHEY and SVGAGI. V was cut by 6 bases and J by 6 bases, with 8 bases left in between. The length of the CDR3 is 11 residues. The CDR3 DNA sequence: TGTGCCAGCAGAAAAGGGGCTGAAGCTTTCTTT. Translated, it gives CASRKGAEAFF.

This clonotype was seen repeatedly, ten times or more. The V and J genes are TRBV29-1 and TRBJ1-2, with 10 nucleotides matching TRBD1. Germline V gene lookup returns CDR1 SQVTM and CDR2 ANQGSEA. The CDR3 is made up of 16 amino acids. V shed 0 bases, J shed 3 bases, and the junction held 7 bases outside the gene matches. DNA for the CDR3: TGCAGCGTTGAAGATCGAGGACAGGGGGGTTACTATGGCTACACCTTC. It yields the protein CSVEDRGQGGYYGYTF.

The chain couples TRBV5-1 to TRBJ2-1; TRBD1 agrees at 11 bases. The V and J ends lost 4 bases and 15 bases, in that order; junction bases with no gene match: 3. Germline values: CDR1 SGHRS, CDR2 YFSETQ. The CDR3 length is 11 residues. CDR3 sequence (DNA): TGCGCCAGCAGCAAGGACAGGGGGCCGTTCTTC. Protein sequence: CASSKDRGPFF.

This clonotype was detected once. The chain has TRBV4-2 and TRBJ1-2, with TRBD1 matching 10 bases. Germline V gene lookup returns CDR1 LGHNA and CDR2 YNFKEQ. With 3 bases clipped from V and 8 bases from J, the junction kept 9 bases outside the gene matches. The CDR3 is 15 amino acids. CDR3 nucleotide sequence: TGTGCCAGCAGCCAGAGAGGACAGGGGGATGGAGGCTACACCTTC. This sequence encodes CASSQRGQGDGGYTF.

V usage is TRBV12-3 or TRBV12-4 and J usage is TRBJ1-1; 9 positions match TRBD1. CDR3 length equals 15 residues. J gave up 11 bases and V 6 bases, and 16 bases lay outside the gene matches. The CDR3 DNA follows: TGTGCCAGCAGCAGGTCCGGGACAGGGCCCAAGAGGGCTTTCTTT. This codes for CASSRSGTGPKRAFF.

The J gene is TRBJ1-1, the V gene TRBV3-1, with a weak D call TRBD1 (5 bases). V lost 8 bases, J lost 6 bases, and 16 bases lay in between. This CDR3 comprises 13 residues. Per the germline V gene, CDR1 is LGHDT and CDR2 is YNNKEL (reference sequence). The CDR3 DNA sequence: TGTGCCAGCGGGGACGTCTCACGGGCTGAAGCTTTCTTT. Its protein product is CASGDVSRAEAFF.

This sequence joins TRBV6-6 and TRBJ2-7, with 9 positions matching TRBD2. The CDR3 contains 14 residues. Looked up from germline, CDR1 is MNHNY and CDR2 is SVGAGI (reference sequence). V was clipped by 7 bases and J by 0 bases; unmatched bases: 4. The CDR3 spells CASTRTSDSYEQYF. The DNA for the CDR3 is TGTGCCAGCACTAGGACTAGCGACTCCTACGAGCAGTACTTC.

This rearrangement joins TRBV4-1 to TRBJ2-1; 7 bases agree with TRBD1. This CDR3 comprises 16 residues. Trimming cost V 2 bases and J 5 bases; bases outside gene matches: 9. Germline CDR1 reads MGHRA; CDR2 reads YSYEKL. CDR3 sequence reads: CASSQFPGTANNEQFF. The CDR3 DNA sequence: TGCGCCAGCAGCCAATTCCCCGGGACAGCCAACAATGAGCAGTTCTTC.

The J gene is TRBJ1-4, the V gene TRBV25-1; 9 bases align to TRBD1. Germline trimming cut 6 bases from V and 7 bases from J; bases unmatched to any gene: 6. The CDR3 contains 14 residues. CDR1 is MGHDK, CDR2 SYGVNS, per germline. For the CDR3, the DNA is TGTGCCAGCAGGAACAGGGGGCGCTTTGAAAAACTGTTTTTT. Amino acid sequence: CASRNRGRFEKLFF.

This clonotype appeared a few times. The rearrangement uses TRBV20-1 and TRBJ2-3; 7 bases line up with TRBD2. The V segment lost 5 bases and the J segment 2 bases; nucleotides outside the gene matches: 7. Germline V gene data show CDR1 as DFQATT and CDR2 as SNEGSKA (reference sequence). This CDR3 contains 14 residues. CDR3 region: CSAFMGGITDTQYF. DNA for the CDR3: TGCAGTGCTTTTATGGGGGGGATCACAGATACGCAGTATTTT.